A single TCR beta chain is shown here with its context. No antigen is known for it. Base qualities are missing; no much larger clone stands one base away. The library was built by means of 5' RACE. The run used a NextSeq 500. In the TCR library protocol, unique molecular identifiers were attached to individual cDNA molecules to correct for PCR bias and sequencing error. TCR alpha and beta chains were both sequenced, and the abundances of alpha and beta sequences in each sample were closely correlated with each other. For the original study's pipeline: Decombinator V4 was used to annotate TCR sequences for V gene, J gene and CDR3. Expanded TCRs were defined as changing significantly between any two time points under a Poisson model with p below 0.0001. TCR abundances were normalised to the total number of TCRs sequenced per sample and expressed as counts per million. TRAV1-2 paired with TRAJ12, TRAJ20 or TRAJ33 defined MAIT TCRs, while TRAV10 paired with TRAJ18 defined iNKT TCRs. A search of VDJdb, accessed on 1 November 2021, was run for TCRs annotated to CMV, EBV and SARS-CoV-2, with TCRs annotated for multiple antigens excluded. TCRdb cleaned the public reads at Q25 with fastp, built clones with MiXCR and kept in-frame beta chains. Each entry is one CDR3 protein sequence, shown with its most common DNA and genes. TCRdb's processing, not the study's, gives the V and J calls here. In all, the sample holds roughly 61,000 distinct CDR3 sequences, and roughly a tenth of those were seen once. 8.6% of the sample is in the top ten clones.

This specimen comes from a study of early T cells in non-severe SARS-CoV-2 infection (dated by TCRdb to the early 2020s). Looking at the study overall: TCR sequencing used bulk RNA from unsorted whole blood, so alpha and beta chains could not be paired. Overall results and qualifications from the work: VDJdb matching was skewed toward anti-spike CD8 responses, so virus-specific expansions were likely underestimated and private and CD4 specificities were missed.

Set within a cohort of healthcare workers in London, UK, this nested case-control study involved weekly PCR testing of nasopharyngeal swabs along with blood sampling. Healthcare workers were recruited during the week of the UK lockdown, between 23 and 31 March 2020, and followed weekly for up to roughly 15 weeks. The CDR3 spans 11 residues, from the cysteine through the phenylalanine. Just the 33-base CDR3 DNA is kept, in frame starting at base 1. V is pared back by 7 bases and J by 6 bases, with 11 bases lying between the germline termini. CDR1 and CDR2, looked up from the germline V gene, are SQVTM and ANQGSEA.

The chain was built from TRBV29-1 and TRBJ2-3; TRBD2 could be the D gene, as 5 bases match. Input material: whole blood. This sequence originates from an adult who was a healthcare worker with PCR-confirmed SARS-CoV-2 infection or an uninfected control (not recorded which). Read as DNA, the sequence is TGCAGCGCCAAACCGGGGGATACGCAGTATTTT. Translation gives CSAKPGDTQYF.